A single sample is the source of the 8 T cell receptor beta chains below, sequenced in a study of response to subunit inactivated influenza vaccine. TCRdb re-called the RT-PCR reads through MiXCR, storing one row per CDR3 protein. The repertoire holds fewer than 700,000 distinct CDR3 sequences, with 10% to 15% as singletons. The specimen comprised PBMCs from blood, sampled roughly 6 weeks after vaccination. All receptors come from a man aged 45-65 years who received an inactivated influenza vaccine.

This clonotype came up many times. This chain connects TRBV6-1 to TRBJ2-7; possible D gene TRBD1, 6 bases. V was trimmed by 6 bases and J by 0 bases, leaving 12 bases between them. The germline V gene has CDR1 MNHNS and CDR2 SASEGT. The CDR3 has 14 residues. The CDR3 sequence: CASSREQGSYEQYF. The CDR3 region has the DNA TGTGCCAGCAGCCGAGAACAGGGCTCCTACGAGCAGTACTTC.

The J gene is TRBJ1-2, the V gene TRBV5-1; perhaps TRBD1 as D (5 bases). CDR1 SGHRS and CDR2 YFSETQ come from the germline V gene. This CDR3 region has 14 residues. The V gene lost 3 bases and the J gene lost 4 bases, with 13 bases spanning the gap. This CDR3 reads CASSSQTGVYGYTF. The CDR3 coding sequence is TGCGCCAGCAGCTCCCAGACGGGGGTCTATGGCTACACCTTC.

The sample holds a few counts of this clonotype. V usage is TRBV11-2 and J usage is TRBJ2-1, with 14 bases that match TRBD2. Trimming took 5 bases from V and 9 from J; bases not matched to a gene: 9. Germline-derived CDR1 and CDR2 are SGHAT and FQNNGV. The CDR3 spans 16 residues. For the CDR3, the DNA is TGTGCCAGCAGCCCTCCGGGACTAGCGGGGGTTGGTGAGCAGTTCTTC. Amino acid sequence: CASSPPGLAGVGEQFF.

The chain uses TRBV29-1 and TRBJ2-7; the D is unclear. This CDR3 has 14 amino acids. Trimming left V 5 bases short and J 1 base short, with 15 bases between. CDR1 is SQVTM and CDR2 is ANQGSEA in the germline V gene. CDR3 sequence reads: CSVYVPDPSYEQYF. The CDR3, as DNA: TGCAGCGTTTATGTTCCAGACCCTTCCTACGAGCAGTACTTC.

This chain uses TRBV7-9 with TRBJ2-1; D gene uncertain. Trimming shortened V by 6 bases and J by 7 bases, and 10 bases separated the two germline ends. The V gene's germline CDR1 is SEHNR and CDR2 FQNEAQ (reference sequence). The CDR3 runs to 12 residues. The CDR3 nucleotides read TGTGCCAGCAGTCGAATGGGAAATGAGCAGTTCTTC. Its protein product is CASSRMGNEQFF. Looking up the rest from reference TRBV7-9 and TRBJ2-1 gives the full variable domain: DTGVSQNPRHKITKRGQNVTFRCDPISEHNRLYWYRQTLGQGPEFLTYFQNEAQLEKSRLLSDRFSAERPKGSFSTLEIQRTEQGDSAMYLCASSRMGNEQFFGPGTRLTVL.

The chain carries TRBV7-8 and TRBJ2-2, with 10 bases lining up with TRBD2. The CDR3 extends over 16 amino acids. The V and J ends lost 5 bases and 4 bases, in that order; junction bases with no gene match: 7. Germline CDR1 reads SGHVS; CDR2 reads FQNEAQ. The DNA of the CDR3 is TGTGCCAGCAGCCCCCCGAGCGGGAGGGTCACCGGGGAGCTGTTTTTT. Protein: CASSPPSGRVTGELFF.

The table lists this clonotype with many counts. This chain uses TRBV4-3 with TRBJ2-1, with 7 bases matching TRBD2. The V gene's germline CDR1 is LGHNA and CDR2 YSLEER. The CDR3 is made up of 14 amino acids. Germline trimming cut 1 base from V and 6 bases from J; bases unmatched to any gene: 3. The CDR3 sequence is CASSQGSGPNEQFF. DNA of the CDR3: TGCGCCAGCAGCCAAGGTAGCGGGCCCAATGAGCAGTTCTTC.

This chain joins TRBV7-2 and TRBJ2-3, with TRBD2 matching over 14 bases. Per germline, CDR1 SGHTA and CDR2 FQGNSA. The CDR3 is 16 amino acids. V lost 6 bases and J lost 5; bases outside the gene matches: 7. CDR3 sequence (DNA): TGTGCCAGCAGTCATGGACTAGCGGGGGGCCTAGATACGCAGTATTTT. It translates to CASSHGLAGGLDTQYF.